These T cell receptor beta chains were read from a single sample in a study of shared clonotypes between healthy human individuals. Sequencing used immunoSEQ multiplex PCR; TCRdb keeps in-frame clones, though not all of them. The data show 2 million to 3 million clones, 93% seen once. The source material was naive CD4+ T cells from PBMCs. These receptors all come from a man younger than 35 in good health. Some clones in this sample may be carry-over from other donors' samples. CDR3s include the opening cysteine and the closing phenylalanine or tryptophan. Fields, in order: J gene, D gene, V gene, clone size, CDR3 protein, CDR3 DNA. D genes are given only for firm matches. Not every row has a clone size; where given, it reads once, few, many or a size class.

>TRBJ2-2|TRBD1|TRBV7-3|.
CASSPPGTGSTGELFF
TGTGCCAGCAGCCCCCCCGGGACAGGGTCTACCGGGGAGCTGTTTTTT
>TRBJ2-5|.|TRBV10-3|.
CAISSRLEGQETQYF
TGTGCCATCAGCTCCCGTTTAGAGGGTCAAGAGACCCAGTACTTC
>TRBJ1-1|.|TRBV11-2|few
CASSLGVTGAFF
TGTGCCAGCAGCTTAGGAGTGACGGGGGCTTTCTTT
>TRBJ1-2|TRBD1|TRBV29-1|.
CSAGTGIYGYTF
TGCAGCGCCGGGACAGGGATCTATGGCTACACCTTC
>TRBJ2-2|TRBD2|TRBV4-1|.
CASSQVSGAAAGELFF
TGCGCCAGCAGCCAAGTTAGCGGGGCGGCCGCCGGGGAGCTGTTTTTT
>TRBJ2-7|.|TRBV30|.
CAWSLGQSYEQYF
TGTGCCTGGAGTTTGGGGCAGAGCTACGAGCAGTACTTC
>TRBJ2-7|.|TRBV28|.
CATSVANSYEQYF
TGTGCCACCTCAGTGGCGAATTCCTACGAGCAGTACTTC
>TRBJ2-7|.|TRBV6-5|few
CASSYGPAPASEQYF
TGTGCCAGCAGTTACGGCCCTGCCCCGGCGTCCGAGCAGTACTTC
>TRBJ1-4|.|TRBV4-1|.
CASSQGGAGEKLFF
TGCGCCAGCAGCCAAGGAGGGGCCGGTGAAAAACTGTTTTTT
>TRBJ2-3|.|TRBV7-9|.
CASSFRADTQYF
TGTGCCAGCAGCTTTCGGGCAGATACGCAGTATTTT
>TRBJ2-3|TRBD2|TRBV18|.
CASSPRPSGTSTDTQYF
TGTGCCAGCTCACCAAGACCTAGCGGGACTAGCACAGATACGCAGTATTTT
>TRBJ2-3|TRBD1|TRBV7-3|.
CASTRTGPTDTQYF
TGTGCCAGCACCCGGACAGGGCCCACAGATACGCAGTATTTT
>TRBJ2-1|TRBD1|TRBV28|.
CASSSPRSGQGNNEQFF
TGTGCCAGCAGTTCCCCCAGGTCGGGACAGGGTAACAATGAGCAGTTCTTC
>TRBJ2-7|TRBD2|TRBV10-3|once
CAISESSGGGEQYF
TGTGCCATCAGTGAATCGTCGGGGGGTGGAGAGCAGTACTTC
>TRBJ2-6|.|TRBV28|once
CASSWGVSGANVLTF
TGTGCCAGCAGCTGGGGTGTTTCTGGGGCCAACGTCCTGACTTTC
>TRBJ1-4|TRBD1|TRBV10-3|.
CAIRGTGDEKLFF
TGTGCCATCAGGGGGACAGGGGATGAAAAACTGTTTTTT
>TRBJ2-5|.|TRBV15|once
CATSRGYGGEETQYF
TGTGCCACCAGCAGAGGATACGGCGGGGAAGAGACCCAGTACTTC